This T cell receptor beta chain is drawn from a study of blood T cell repertoires in COVID-19. On the study more broadly: Material from acute and convalescent COVID-19 was sourced from the United States, Italy and Spain. PBMCs, B-cell-depleted T cells, or T cells provided the cDNA or gDNA that made up the material.

This clone came up a few times. Germline loops: CDR1 MDHEN, CDR2 SYDVKM. CDR3 size: 12 residues. Trimming cost V 5 bases and J 6 bases, with 10 bases left between them. Original processing methods: For nucleated cells, counts were estimated from reference gene primer amplification. Only in-frame clones appear in the TCRdb table, and some are missing; sequencing was by immunoSEQ multiplex PCR. V and J calls and clone size are copied from that table; D and trimming were computed from the DNA. The sample gives about 210,000 clones, 84% of which show up once; roughly 8% is in the top ten. The origin of this receptor is a woman between 50 and 59 years old with active or convalescent COVID-19. Sequencing was performed on peripheral blood. The chain links TRBV28 to TRBJ1-1; a weak D match, TRBD1 (5 bases). The CDR3 region has the DNA TGTGCCAGCAGTCGTGGGGCAGCTGAAGCTTTCTTT. Translated, it gives CASSRGAAEAFF.